The following is a T cell receptor beta chain sequence with its context. Its antigen remains unidentified. The data stem from a study of memory CD4+ T cells and cytomegalovirus serostatus. Whole-study results and caveats: A US-trained random forest predicted CMV serostatus with median AUC around 0.9. Of about 150 reported CMV TCRbeta sequences, 55 to 80 were found in memory CD4+ repertoires.

Single viable CD3+CD4+CD8-CD45RO+ cells were sorted as the memory CD4+ T cells. Donors' CMV status reflects serum IgG against pp150, pp28, p38, p52. As handled by the study authors: After removing out-of-frame reads, 2,204,828 distinct TCRbeta sequences remained. This table comes from immunoSEQ multiplex PCR, and its TCRdb copy is limited to in-frame clones, with some not included. V, J and clone size were drawn from that table, and D and trimming were deduced from the DNA. The sample contains 50,000 to 60,000 clones, more than 70% of which appear only once. The material sequenced was memory CD4+ T cells from blood. The clonotype originates from an adult in good health and CMV-seropositive.

This CDR3 is CASSFPPNGEAFF. Here the CDR3 DNA reads TGTGCCAGCAGTTTCCCCCCGAACGGTGAAGCTTTCTTT. The rearrangement links TRBV27 to TRBJ1-1; no firm D call. Germline V lookup: CDR1 MNHEY, CDR2 SMNVEV (reference sequence). The germline V and J ends were trimmed by 3 bases and 7 bases, with 12 bases remaining between them. This CDR3 region has 13 residues.